This T cell receptor beta chain stems from a study of regulatory T cells in long-lasting Graves disease. Study summary: By definition, persistent Graves' disease involved antithyroid drugs for over 5 years alongside positive TSH receptor antibodies. Study outcomes and limitations: A reduction in accuracy may have resulted from the small sample size. Newly diagnosed patients had higher TCR diversity than persistent Graves' patients did.

The time point denotes: persistent/refractory GD, antithyroid drugs over 5 years with positive TRAb. The TCR library was made from RNA extracted from PBMCs. For TCR beta, libraries came from iRepertoire HTBI primers and Arm-PCR of CDR3 regions. TCRdb processed the multiplex PCR reads anew with MiXCR; each CDR3 protein has one entry. The sample shows under 450,000 distinct CDR3 sequences, 20% to 30% of them seen only once. This clonotype showed up just a few times. Antigen specificity is unknown. Sequenced material: peripheral blood mononuclear cells (PBMCs), taken when the disease was refractory, from a patient treated with antithyroid drugs. This sequence was found in a female donor with Graves disease.

CDR3 sequence: CASSPKGPILDNEQFF. The CDR3 DNA is TGTGCCAGCAGCCCAAAAGGTCCTATTCTCGACAATGAGCAGTTCTTC. This sequence joins TRBV7-8 and TRBJ2-1, with D uncertain. The ends were cut back, 5 bases at V and 5 bases at J, with 19 bases in the middle. This CDR3 contains 16 residues. Looked up from germline, CDR1 is SGHVS and CDR2 is FQNEAQ.